A single T cell receptor (beta chain) is shown here with its context. Its antigen remains unidentified. No much larger clone exists at a distance of one base, and base qualities are not known. This sample is part of a study of blood T cell repertoires in COVID-19 (dated by TCRdb to 2018 to 2020). Broadly, across the study: The collaborator samples originated in the United States, Italy and Spain and spanned the acute and convalescent phases of COVID-19. The prospective study material was composed of cDNA or gDNA derived from T cells, B-cell-depleted T cells, or PBMCs. Deeply sampled blood TCRbeta repertoires from subjects exposed to, actively infected with, or recovered from COVID-19 were included in the dataset. A freely available public database, intended as a resource for researchers studying the immune response to SARS-CoV-2, is where the repertoires were released. Nearly every sample came with metadata listing a de-identified subject ID, COVID-19 status, age in years and sex. Where HLA class I and class II types were available, the types were taken from metadata supplied by the sample provider, not from assay-based typing. Samples came from the ongoing ImmuneRACE study (first 160 participants) plus 1,254 subjects from 6 global collaborators.

V lost 4 bases and J lost 5 bases, and the count of bases not matched to a germline gene is 10. The CDR3 contains 16 residues, cysteine and phenylalanine counted. Of all the DNA, just the CDR3 is kept, 48 bases in frame from base 1. The germline V gene encodes CDR1 SGHRS and CDR2 YFSETQ. Participants in the prospective study were aged 18 to 89 years, lived in some 24 United States geographic areas, and enrolled through a virtual design. Cohort assignment in the prospective study relied on participant-reported clinical history from a screening survey and a study questionnaire. Recovered participants in ImmuneRACE Cohort 3 were defined as having two consecutive negative NP/OP PCR tests, clearance from a healthcare professional, or resolution of symptoms. Mobile phlebotomists in the prospective study collected whole blood, serum and a nasopharyngeal or oropharyngeal swab from every participant. Over a roughly 2-month period, participants in the prospective study had the option of providing additional blood draws and questionnaires. Before DNA extraction, prospective study blood samples were shipped either frozen or at room temperature.

TCRbeta CDR3 regions were amplified from genomic DNA by means of the immunoSEQ Assay, a bias-controlled multiplex PCR. On the study's bioinformatics: The number of nucleated cells in each sample was estimated from the amplification of reference gene primers within the assay. To quantify the absolute abundance of each unique TCRbeta CDR3 rearrangement, sequence reads were collapsed and filtered. For each sample, productive Simpson clonality was calculated by taking the square root of Simpson's diversity index across productive rearrangements. TCRdb carries this immuneACCESS record with in-frame sequences only. Its versions omit some clonotypes, under half of them owing to an unresolved V gene in the studies checked, with the rest unexplained. Clonal size and the V and J genes are those of that table, whereas D and trimming came from the DNA. This sample gives a few hundred thousand clones in total; around 90% of them show up just once. The biggest ten clones account for 8.9% of the sample.

The study at large found these results: The quantity of clinical and demographic metadata differed by source and by participant and was supplied without curation.

Sequenced sample: PBMCs or T cells enriched from blood (not recorded which). The sequence derives from a woman in her late teens or twenties who had recovered from COVID-19. The chain is encoded by TRBV5-1 joined to TRBJ1-5, and 9 junction bases match TRBD1. The base sequence is TGCGCCAGCAGCCTCATCCCGGGACAGGGTGATCAGCCCCAGCATTTT. This encodes CASSLIPGQGDQPQHF.